Listed below are T cell receptor beta chains from one sample, sequenced in a study of CD8 T cells in Susac syndrome. TCRdb ran MiXCR on the immunoSEQ multiplex PCR reads and lists one entry per CDR3 protein. The sample includes roughly 67,000 distinct CDR3 sequences, roughly 94% of them seen just once. Sequenced input: CD8+ T cells from PBMCs. The receptors come from a human donor with multiple sclerosis. Both conserved end residues are trimmed from each CDR3. The order of the fields is J gene, V gene, CDR3 protein.

TRBJ2-7,TRBV27,ASTPGWGQSYEQY
TRBJ2-7,TRBV9,ASSPPSGSPYEQY
TRBJ2-2,TRBV13,ASRTDRDTGELF
TRBJ2-7,TRBV28,ASSLTGTPSYEQY
TRBJ2-7,TRBV3-1,ASSPDTVYEQY
TRBJ1-2,TRBV3-1,ATKGGDYGYT
TRBJ2-3,TRBV12-2,ASRLATGPGTDTQY
TRBJ1-1,TRBV12-3/TRBV12-4,ASSFDDNEAF
TRBJ2-3,TRBV4-1,ASSDPSDTQY
TRBJ2-4,TRBV7-8,ASSPRTSGRVDIQY
TRBJ1-6,TRBV6-4,ASREGPYNSPLH
TRBJ2-1,TRBV6-2/TRBV6-3,ASSWLPISGRAANEQF
TRBJ2-7,TRBV3-1,ASSQGTLYEQY
TRBJ2-7,TRBV20-1,SATGTSAAEQY
TRBJ1-1,TRBV6-2/TRBV6-3,ASSYLAPITEAF
TRBJ2-7,TRBV6-2/TRBV6-3,ASSYRLAEKRGYEQY
TRBJ1-1,TRBV7-9,ASSLGTPNEAF
TRBJ1-2,TRBV2,ASSEGFGGYT
TRBJ2-2,TRBV7-9,ASRGTATGELF
TRBJ1-1,TRBV29-1,SVVQGGWITEAF
TRBJ1-6,TRBV9,ASSDPGRPLPLH
TRBJ1-1,TRBV5-4,ASSQWVGNTEAF
TRBJ1-2,TRBV14,ASSQESGANYGYT
TRBJ1-1,TRBV6-2/TRBV6-3,ASKAGRNTEAF
TRBJ1-1,TRBV27,ASSLLGGRSTEAF
TRBJ2-6,TRBV27,ASSPFTGTGSGANVLT
TRBJ2-7,TRBV11-2,ASSPQPGTPYEQY
TRBJ2-7,TRBV6-5,ASSYSGVEQY
TRBJ1-1,TRBV20-1,SAQPEQMNTEAF
TRBJ1-1,TRBV29-1,SVGTGAHGGTEAF
TRBJ2-3,TRBV6-4,ASSEQVTDTQY
TRBJ1-2,TRBV9,ASSGIDRGYGYT
TRBJ2-3,TRBV7-9,ASSFTGERADTQY
TRBJ2-1,TRBV9,ASSVYGGVIYNEQF
TRBJ1-5,TRBV4-3,ASSQDRGSQPQH
TRBJ1-2,TRBV4-1,ASSQDKWVYGYT
TRBJ2-3,TRBV5-1,ASSLQREGSDTQY
TRBJ2-3,TRBV9,ASSVGDRGTDTQY
TRBJ1-1,TRBV6-4,ASSDGENTEAF
TRBJ1-3,TRBV29-1,SGTVSGNTIY
TRBJ2-1,TRBV7-2,ASSLRVSEQF